This record concerns one T cell receptor beta chain sequence. The data were produced by immunoSEQ multiplex PCR, yet TCRdb's version contains in-frame clones alone and is incomplete. Here the sample spans approximately 380,000 clones, around 90% being singletons. This record belongs to a study of blood T cell repertoires in COVID-19. This CDR3 spans 15 amino acids. The V gene end was trimmed by 9 bases and the J gene end by 0 bases; junction bases not matched to a gene: 9. Per the germline V gene, CDR1 is LNHDA and CDR2 is SQIVND (reference sequence). The TCR sequence derives from a young woman who had recovered from COVID-19. The sequencing input was PBMCs or T cells enriched from blood (not recorded which). J is TRBJ1-1 and V is TRBV19; TRBD1 agrees at 8 bases. CDR3 DNA sequence: TGTGCCAGCCTAGCCGACAGGGGATTGAACACTGAAGCTTTCTTT. This sequence encodes CASLADRGLNTEAFF.